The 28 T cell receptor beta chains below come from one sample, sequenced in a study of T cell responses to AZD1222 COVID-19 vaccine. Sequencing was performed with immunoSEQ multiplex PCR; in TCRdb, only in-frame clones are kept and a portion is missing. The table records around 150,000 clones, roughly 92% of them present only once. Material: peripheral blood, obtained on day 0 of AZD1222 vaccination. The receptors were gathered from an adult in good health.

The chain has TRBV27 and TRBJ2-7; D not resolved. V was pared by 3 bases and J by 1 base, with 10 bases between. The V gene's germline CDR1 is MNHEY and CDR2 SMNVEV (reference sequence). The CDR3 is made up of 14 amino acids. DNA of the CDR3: TGTGCCAGCAGTTTGTTCGCTGCATCCTACGAGCAGTACTTC. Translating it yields CASSLFAASYEQYF.

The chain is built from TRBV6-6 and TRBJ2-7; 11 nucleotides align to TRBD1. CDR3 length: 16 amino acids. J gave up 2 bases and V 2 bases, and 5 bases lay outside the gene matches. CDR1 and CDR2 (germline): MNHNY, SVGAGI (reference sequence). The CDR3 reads CASSYARGQGAYEQYF. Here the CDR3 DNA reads TGTGCCAGCAGTTACGCTAGGGGACAGGGGGCCTACGAGCAGTACTTC.

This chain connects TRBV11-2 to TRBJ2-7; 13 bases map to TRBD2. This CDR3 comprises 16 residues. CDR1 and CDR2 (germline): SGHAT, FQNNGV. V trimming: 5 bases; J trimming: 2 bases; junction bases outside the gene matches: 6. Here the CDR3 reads CASSTSGGAAPYEQYF. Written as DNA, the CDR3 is TGTGCCAGCAGCACTAGCGGGGGGGCTGCCCCCTACGAGCAGTACTTC.

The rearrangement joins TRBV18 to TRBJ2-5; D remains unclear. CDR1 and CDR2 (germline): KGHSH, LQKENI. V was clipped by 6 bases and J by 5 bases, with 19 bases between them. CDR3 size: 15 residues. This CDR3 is CASSERGMSLETQYF. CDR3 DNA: TGTGCCAGCTCCGAGCGAGGCATGAGTTTGGAGACCCAGTACTTC.

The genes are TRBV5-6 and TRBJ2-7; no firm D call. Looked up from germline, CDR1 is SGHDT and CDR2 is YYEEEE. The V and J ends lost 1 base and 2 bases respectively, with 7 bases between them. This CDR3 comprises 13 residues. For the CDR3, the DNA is TGTGCCAGCAGCTTGCTAGGGACCTACGAGCAGTACTTC. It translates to CASSLLGTYEQYF.

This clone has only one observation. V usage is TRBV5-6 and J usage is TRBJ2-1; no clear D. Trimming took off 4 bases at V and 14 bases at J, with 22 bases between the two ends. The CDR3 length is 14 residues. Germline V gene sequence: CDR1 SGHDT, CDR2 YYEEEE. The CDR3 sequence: CASSGHGGGRQEFF. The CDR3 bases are TGTGCCAGCAGCGGCCATGGCGGTGGGCGTCAGGAGTTCTTC.

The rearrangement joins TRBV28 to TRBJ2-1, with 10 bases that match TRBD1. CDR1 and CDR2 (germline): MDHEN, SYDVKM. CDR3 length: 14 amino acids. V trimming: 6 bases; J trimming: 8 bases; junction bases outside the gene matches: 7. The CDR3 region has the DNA TGTGCCAGCAGCCACCGACAGGGGGCTGATGAGCAGTTCTTC. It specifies CASSHRQGADEQFF.

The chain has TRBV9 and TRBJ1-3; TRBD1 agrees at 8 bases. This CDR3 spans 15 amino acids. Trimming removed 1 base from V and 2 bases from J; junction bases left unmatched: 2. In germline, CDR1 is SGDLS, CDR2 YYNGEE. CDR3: CASSVQGAAGNTIYF. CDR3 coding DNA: TGTGCCAGCAGCGTACAGGGGGCAGCTGGAAACACCATATATTTT.

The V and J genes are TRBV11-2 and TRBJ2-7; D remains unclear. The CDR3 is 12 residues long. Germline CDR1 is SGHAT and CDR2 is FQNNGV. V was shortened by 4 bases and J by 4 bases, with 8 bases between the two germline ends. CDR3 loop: CASSSVGYEQYF. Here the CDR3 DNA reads TGTGCCAGCAGCTCAGTGGGGTACGAGCAGTACTTC.

CDR3 nucleotide sequence: TGTGCCAGCACCGAAGTGAATGGGCCCCAGCATTTT. The encoded protein is CASTEVNGPQHF. The J gene is TRBJ1-5, the V gene TRBV6-5; D gene unclear. This CDR3 is built from 12 residues. Trimming removed 7 bases from V and 9 bases from J, with 13 bases in between. Per the germline V gene, CDR1 is MNHEY and CDR2 is SVGAGI.

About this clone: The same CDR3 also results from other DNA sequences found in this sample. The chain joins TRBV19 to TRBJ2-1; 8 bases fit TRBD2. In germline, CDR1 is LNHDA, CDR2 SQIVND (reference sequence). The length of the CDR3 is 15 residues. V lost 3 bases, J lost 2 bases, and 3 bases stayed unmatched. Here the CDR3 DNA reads TGTGCCAGTAGTATTTTAGCGGGGACCTACAATGAGCAGTTCTTC. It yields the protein CASSILAGTYNEQFF.

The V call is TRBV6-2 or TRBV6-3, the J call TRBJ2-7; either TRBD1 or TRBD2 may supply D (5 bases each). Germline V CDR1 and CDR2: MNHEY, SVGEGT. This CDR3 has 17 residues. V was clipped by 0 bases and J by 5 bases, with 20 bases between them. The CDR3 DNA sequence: TGTGCCAGCAGTTACTCGCTTGGGACGGGGAAGAGCGACGAGCAGTACTTC. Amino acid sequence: CASSYSLGTGKSDEQYF.

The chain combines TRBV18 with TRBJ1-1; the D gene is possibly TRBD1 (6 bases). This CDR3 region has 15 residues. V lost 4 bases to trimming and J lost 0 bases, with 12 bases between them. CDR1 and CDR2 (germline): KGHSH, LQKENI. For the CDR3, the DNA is TGTGCCAGCTCACGCCAGGGGTTTTTGAACACTGAAGCTTTCTTT. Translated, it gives CASSRQGFLNTEAFF.

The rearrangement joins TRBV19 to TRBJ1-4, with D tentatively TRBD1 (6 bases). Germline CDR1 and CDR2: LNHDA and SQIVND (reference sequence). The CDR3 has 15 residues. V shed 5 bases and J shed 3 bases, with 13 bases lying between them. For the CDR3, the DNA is TGTGCCAGTAGTTACCAGGGACAAGCTAATGAAAAACTGTTTTTT. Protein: CASSYQGQANEKLFF.

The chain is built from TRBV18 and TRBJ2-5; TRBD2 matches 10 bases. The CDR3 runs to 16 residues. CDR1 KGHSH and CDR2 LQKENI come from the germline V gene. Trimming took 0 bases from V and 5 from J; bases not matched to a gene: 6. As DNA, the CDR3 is TGTGCCAGCTCACCACCGAGCGGGAGGGCCTCTGAGACCCAGTACTTC. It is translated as CASSPPSGRASETQYF.

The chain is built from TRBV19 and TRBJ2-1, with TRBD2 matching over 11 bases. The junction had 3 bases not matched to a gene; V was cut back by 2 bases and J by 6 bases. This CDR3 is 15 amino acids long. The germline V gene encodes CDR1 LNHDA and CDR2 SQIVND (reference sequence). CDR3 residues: CASSILTSGGNEQFF. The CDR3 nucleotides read TGTGCCAGTAGTATACTCACTAGCGGGGGCAATGAGCAGTTCTTC. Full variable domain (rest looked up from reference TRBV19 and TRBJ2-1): DGGITQSPKYLFRKEGQNVTLSCEQNLNHDAMYWYRQDPGQGLRLIYYSQIVNDFQKGDIAEGYSVSREKKESFPLTVTSAQKNPTAFYLCASSILTSGGNEQFFGPGTRLTVL.

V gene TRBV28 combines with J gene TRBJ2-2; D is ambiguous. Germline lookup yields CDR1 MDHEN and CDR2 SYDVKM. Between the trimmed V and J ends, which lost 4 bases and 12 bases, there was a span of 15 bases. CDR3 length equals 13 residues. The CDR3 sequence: CASSSHTQEKLFF. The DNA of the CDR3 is TGTGCCAGCAGTTCCCACACGCAAGAGAAGCTGTTTTTT.

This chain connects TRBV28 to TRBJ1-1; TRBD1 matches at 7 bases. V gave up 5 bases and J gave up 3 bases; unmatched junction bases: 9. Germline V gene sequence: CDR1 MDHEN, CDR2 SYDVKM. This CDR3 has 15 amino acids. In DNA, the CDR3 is TGTGCCAGCAGTCGATTAGGACAGGTCTACACTGAAGCTTTCTTT. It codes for CASSRLGQVYTEAFF.

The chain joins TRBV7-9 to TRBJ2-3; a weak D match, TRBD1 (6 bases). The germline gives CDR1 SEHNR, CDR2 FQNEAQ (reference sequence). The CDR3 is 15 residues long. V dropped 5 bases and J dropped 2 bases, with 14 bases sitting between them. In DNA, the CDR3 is TGTGCCAGCAGCCCGGCGGACAGAAACACAGATACGCAGTATTTT. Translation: CASSPADRNTDTQYF.

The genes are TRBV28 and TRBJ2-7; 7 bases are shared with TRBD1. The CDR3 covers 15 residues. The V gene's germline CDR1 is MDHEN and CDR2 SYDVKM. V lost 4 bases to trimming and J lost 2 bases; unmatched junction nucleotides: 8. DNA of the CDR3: TGTGCCAGCAGTTCCCTCGGGACAGTCGCCTACGAGCAGTACTTC. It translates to CASSSLGTVAYEQYF.

CDR3 sequence: CASSLYVGGRKEYEQYF. CDR3 nucleotides: TGTGCCAGCAGCTTATATGTCGGCGGGAGGAAAGAGTACGAGCAGTACTTC. The rearrangement uses TRBV7-8 and TRBJ2-7; 8 bases map to TRBD2. The CDR3 runs 17 residues. With V trimmed by 2 bases and J by 4 bases, 13 bases remained unmatched. The V gene's germline CDR1 is SGHVS and CDR2 FQNEAQ.

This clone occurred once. CDR3 residues: CASSIGQGGTNSPLHF. The CDR3 nucleotides are TGTGCCAGTAGTATCGGCCAGGGGGGGACCAATTCACCCCTCCACTTT. V gene TRBV19 combines with J gene TRBJ1-6; TRBD1 matches at 7 bases. Unmatched junction bases numbered 9, after V lost 3 bases and J lost 7 bases. Germline CDR1 and CDR2: LNHDA and SQIVND (reference sequence). The CDR3 has 16 residues.

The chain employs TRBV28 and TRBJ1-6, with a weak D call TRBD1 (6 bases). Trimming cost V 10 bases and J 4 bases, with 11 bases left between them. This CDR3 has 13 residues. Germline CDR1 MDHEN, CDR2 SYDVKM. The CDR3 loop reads CATRTEYNSPLHF. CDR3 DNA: TGTGCCACCCGGACAGAGTATAATTCACCCCTCCACTTT. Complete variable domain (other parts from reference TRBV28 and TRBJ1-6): DVKVTQSSRYLVKRTGEKVFLECVQDMDHENMFWYRQDPGLGLRLIYFSYDVKMKEKGDIPEGYSVSREKKERFSLILESASTNQTSMYLCATRTEYNSPLHFGNGTRLTVT.

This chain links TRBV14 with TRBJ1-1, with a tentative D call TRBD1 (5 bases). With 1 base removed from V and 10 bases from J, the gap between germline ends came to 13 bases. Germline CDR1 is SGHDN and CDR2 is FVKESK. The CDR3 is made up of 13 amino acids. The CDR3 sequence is CASSQGPRGGAFF. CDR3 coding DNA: TGTGCCAGCAGCCAAGGCCCACGCGGGGGAGCTTTCTTT.

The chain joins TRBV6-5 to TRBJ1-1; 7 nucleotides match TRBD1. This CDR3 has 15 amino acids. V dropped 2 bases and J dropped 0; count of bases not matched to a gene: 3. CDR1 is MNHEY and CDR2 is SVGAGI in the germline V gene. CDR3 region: CASSYNRGLNTEAFF. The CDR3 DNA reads TGTGCCAGCAGTTACAACAGGGGACTGAACACTGAAGCTTTCTTT.

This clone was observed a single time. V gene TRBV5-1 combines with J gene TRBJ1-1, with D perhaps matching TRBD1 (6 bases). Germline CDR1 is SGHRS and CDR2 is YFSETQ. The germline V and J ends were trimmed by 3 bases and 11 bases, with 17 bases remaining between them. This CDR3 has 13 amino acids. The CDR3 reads CASSSGGGQRAFF. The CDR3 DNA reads TGCGCCAGCAGCTCGGGAGGGGGGCAGCGGGCTTTCTTT.

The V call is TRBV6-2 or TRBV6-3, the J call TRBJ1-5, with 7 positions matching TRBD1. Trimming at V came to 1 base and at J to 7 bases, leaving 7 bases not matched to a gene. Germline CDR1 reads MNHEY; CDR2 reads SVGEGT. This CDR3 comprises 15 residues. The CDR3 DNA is TGTGCCAGCAGTTACTACGCCAACAGGGGACAGCCCCAGCATTTT. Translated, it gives CASSYYANRGQPQHF.

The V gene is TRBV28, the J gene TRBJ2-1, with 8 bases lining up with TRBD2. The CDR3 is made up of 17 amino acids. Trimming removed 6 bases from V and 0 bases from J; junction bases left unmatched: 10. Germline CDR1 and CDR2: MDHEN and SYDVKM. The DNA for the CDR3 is TGTGCCAGCAGCCTCTGGGACGCGGGAGGCTCCTACAATGAGCAGTTCTTC. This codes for CASSLWDAGGSYNEQFF.